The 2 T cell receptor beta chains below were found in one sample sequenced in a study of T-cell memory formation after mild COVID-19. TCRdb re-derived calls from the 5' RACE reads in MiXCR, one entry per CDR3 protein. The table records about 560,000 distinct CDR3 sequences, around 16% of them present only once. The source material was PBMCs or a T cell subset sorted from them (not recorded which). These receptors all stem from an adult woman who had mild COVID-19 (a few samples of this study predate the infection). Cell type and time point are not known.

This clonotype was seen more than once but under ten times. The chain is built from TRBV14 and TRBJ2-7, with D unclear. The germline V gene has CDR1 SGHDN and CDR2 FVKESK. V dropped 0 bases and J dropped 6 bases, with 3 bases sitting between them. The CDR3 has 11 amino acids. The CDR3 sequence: CASSQDSEQYF. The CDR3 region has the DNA TGTGCCAGCAGCCAAGATAGCGAGCAGTACTTC.

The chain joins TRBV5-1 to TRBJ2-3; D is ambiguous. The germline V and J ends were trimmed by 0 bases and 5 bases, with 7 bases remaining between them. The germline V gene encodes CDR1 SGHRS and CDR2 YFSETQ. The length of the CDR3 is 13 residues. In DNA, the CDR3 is TGCGCCAGCAGCTTGGATGGTAAAGATACGCAGTATTTT. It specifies CASSLDGKDTQYF. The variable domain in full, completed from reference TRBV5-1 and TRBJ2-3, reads KAGVTQTPRYLIKTRGQQVTLSCSPISGHRSVSWYQQTPGQGLQFLFEYFSETQRNKGNFPGRFSGRQFSNSRSEMNVSTLELGDSALYLCASSLDGKDTQYFGPGTRLTVL.